This passage covers 28 T cell receptor beta chains from one sample sequenced in a study of blood T cell repertoires in COVID-19. Profiling relied on immunoSEQ multiplex PCR, and the TCRdb table lists in-frame clones only, not all of them. Among about 40,000 clones listed, around 79% were seen once. Material for sequencing was peripheral blood. These receptors were taken from a woman of 80 years or more with acute or convalescent COVID-19.

J is TRBJ2-1 and V is TRBV5-1, with 10 bases fitting TRBD2. The junction had 2 bases not matched to a gene; V was cut back by 2 bases and J by 0 bases. CDR3 length: 16 residues. Germline V gene lookup returns CDR1 SGHRS and CDR2 YFSETQ. This chain's CDR3 is CASSLVAGGSYNEQFF. Written as DNA, the CDR3 is TGCGCCAGCAGCTTAGTAGCGGGGGGCTCCTACAATGAGCAGTTCTTC.

The chain links TRBV13 to TRBJ1-3; 7 bases line up with TRBD1. With V trimmed by 2 bases and J by 4 bases, 5 bases remained unmatched. The CDR3 sequence is 15 residues long. CDR1 is PRHDT and CDR2 is FYEKMQ in the germline V gene (reference sequence). The CDR3 DNA sequence: TGTGCCAGCAGCTTACAACCGGGACAGGGAAACACCATATATTTT. The encoded protein is CASSLQPGQGNTIYF.

DNA for the CDR3: TGTGCCAGCTCACCAGAGACAGGGATTAGTGGCTATGGCTACACCTTC. Translation: CASSPETGISGYGYTF. This chain joins TRBV18 and TRBJ1-2; TRBD1 aligns across 7 bases. CDR1 and CDR2 (germline): KGHSH, LQKENI. The V segment lost 2 bases and the J segment 4 bases; nucleotides outside the gene matches: 10. This CDR3 has 16 residues.

This sequence joins TRBV4-3 and TRBJ2-6; TRBD2 agrees at 7 bases. Unmatched junction bases numbered 14, after V lost 0 bases and J lost 0 bases. The CDR3 is 21 residues long. In germline, CDR1 is LGHNA, CDR2 YSLEER. The CDR3 sequence: CASSQDASGEGQFSGANVLTF. CDR3 DNA sequence: TGCGCCAGCAGCCAAGACGCTAGCGGAGAGGGCCAATTCTCTGGGGCCAACGTCCTGACTTTC.

The rearrangement links TRBV7-2 to TRBJ2-3; D is unclear. The CDR3 loop spans 16 amino acids. The V gene lost 8 bases and the J gene lost 2 bases, with 20 bases spanning the gap. Germline values: CDR1 SGHTA, CDR2 FQGNSA. This CDR3 reads CASSLRVGRTTDTQYF. The CDR3 bases are TGTGCCAGCTCCCTTCGGGTCGGCAGAACCACAGATACGCAGTATTTT.

V is TRBV19 and J is TRBJ2-3; TRBD2 aligns across 7 bases. Germline trimming cut 5 bases from V and 4 bases from J; bases unmatched to any gene: 6. The CDR3 has 14 amino acids. Germline assignment: CDR1 LNHDA and CDR2 SQIVND (reference sequence). The chain's CDR3 is CASSEGGHSDTQYF. Written as DNA, the CDR3 is TGTGCCAGTAGTGAGGGAGGGCATTCAGATACGCAGTATTTT.

The chain carries TRBV24-1 and TRBJ2-5, with TRBD2 identical over 12 bases. V gave up 3 bases and J gave up 5 bases; unmatched junction bases: 6. From germline, CDR1 is KGHDR and CDR2 SFDVKD. The CDR3 loop spans 16 amino acids. The CDR3 protein is CATSDPTSGRGETQYF. CDR3 nucleotide sequence: TGTGCCACCAGTGATCCGACTAGCGGGAGAGGGGAGACCCAGTACTTC.

The rearrangement uses TRBV7-3 and TRBJ2-1, with 9 bases identical to TRBD2. This CDR3 has 13 residues. Trimming removed 7 bases from V and 7 bases from J; junction bases left unmatched: 5. From germline, CDR1 is SGHTA and CDR2 FQGTGA. CDR3 loop: CASKLAGGNEQFF. The CDR3, as DNA: TGTGCCAGCAAACTAGCGGGTGGAAATGAGCAGTTCTTC. Using reference TRBV7-3 and TRBJ2-1 for the parts outside the CDR3, the full variable domain is GAGVSQTPSNKVTEKGKYVELRCDPISGHTALYWYRQSLGQGPEFLIYFQGTGAADDSGLPNDRFFAVRPEGSVSTLKIQRTERGDSAVYLCASKLAGGNEQFFGPGTRLTVL.

The chain is built from TRBV5-1 and TRBJ2-1, with 11 bases identical to TRBD1. This CDR3 comprises 15 residues. Germline V gene sequence: CDR1 SGHRS, CDR2 YFSETQ. Trimming removed 4 bases from V and 4 bases from J; junction bases left unmatched: 4. CDR3 sequence (DNA): TGCGCCAGCAGCCTGGGACAGGGGGGATACAATGAGCAGTTCTTC. Translating it yields CASSLGQGGYNEQFF. Together with reference TRBV5-1 and TRBJ2-1, the CDR3 gives the full variable domain: KAGVTQTPRYLIKTRGQQVTLSCSPISGHRSVSWYQQTPGQGLQFLFEYFSETQRNKGNFPGRFSGRQFSNSRSEMNVSTLELGDSALYLCASSLGQGGYNEQFFGPGTRLTVL.

Only one count was recorded for this clone. V gene TRBV5-1 combines with J gene TRBJ2-1; maybe TRBD1 (6 bases). CDR1 is SGHRS and CDR2 is YFSETQ in the germline V gene. V was cut by 0 bases and J by 6 bases, with 13 bases left in between. The CDR3 length is 15 residues. Here the CDR3 reads CASSLEGTGLNEQFF. In nucleotides, the CDR3 is TGCGCCAGCAGCTTGGAGGGAACAGGGCTCAATGAGCAGTTCTTC.

This clone appeared once. The chain carries TRBV6-4 and TRBJ2-1, with 8 bases aligning to TRBD1. The CDR3 consists of 14 residues. V lost 3 bases and J lost 4; bases outside the gene matches: 2. CDR1 is MRHNA, CDR2 SNTAGT, per germline. CDR3 sequence reads: CASSEGQAYNEQFF. CDR3 bases: TGTGCCAGCAGTGAGGGACAGGCGTACAATGAGCAGTTCTTC.

The chain uses TRBV29-1 and TRBJ2-1, with a tentative D call TRBD2 (5 bases). Germline assignment: CDR1 SQVTM and CDR2 ANQGSEA. The V and J ends lost 1 base and 6 bases respectively, with 16 bases between them. The CDR3 totals 15 residues. The CDR3 loop reads CSVEGWAGGSNEQFF. CDR3 nucleotides: TGCAGCGTTGAAGGTTGGGCGGGCGGGTCCAATGAGCAGTTCTTC.

The genes are TRBV27 and TRBJ1-1; 12 nucleotides align to TRBD1. With 2 bases clipped from V and 7 bases from J, the junction kept 5 bases outside the gene matches. Germline assignment: CDR1 MNHEY and CDR2 SMNVEV (reference sequence). The CDR3 extends over 15 amino acids. The CDR3 DNA reads TGTGCCAGCAGTTTACGGGGGACAGGGGGCTTTGAAGCTTTCTTT. Its translation: CASSLRGTGGFEAFF.

The chain combines TRBV27 with TRBJ2-1; 7 nucleotides align to TRBD2. Germline values: CDR1 MNHEY, CDR2 SMNVEV (reference sequence). J lost 13 bases, V lost 2 bases, and 8 bases had no gene match. CDR3 length equals 13 residues. The CDR3 loop reads CASSLPGLKVQFF. The CDR3, as DNA: TGTGCCAGCAGTTTACCGGGACTAAAGGTTCAGTTCTTC.

At least ten counts were recorded for this clone. The gene calls are TRBV19 and TRBJ1-5; 7 bases line up with TRBD1. J was trimmed by 3 bases and V by 5 bases; bases with no gene match: 4. This CDR3 region has 14 residues. From germline, CDR1 is LNHDA and CDR2 SQIVND (reference sequence). The CDR3: CASSPQGHNQPQHF. DNA for the CDR3: TGTGCCAGTAGTCCACAGGGGCACAATCAGCCCCAGCATTTT.

This clone came up a few times. The chain couples TRBV5-1 to TRBJ2-1, with 14 positions matching TRBD2. This CDR3 has 16 amino acids. The J segment lost 10 bases and the V segment lost 3 bases, leaving 9 bases of the junction unmatched. The germline V gene encodes CDR1 SGHRS and CDR2 YFSETQ. CDR3 sequence: CASSSEGLAGVKEQFF. As DNA, the CDR3 is TGCGCCAGCAGCTCTGAGGGACTAGCGGGAGTTAAGGAGCAGTTCTTC.

The chain couples TRBV20-1 to TRBJ2-1, with TRBD2 matching over 7 bases. V was clipped by 3 bases and J by 9 bases; unmatched bases: 20. The CDR3 runs 17 residues. CDR1 is DFQATT and CDR2 is SNEGSKA in the germline V gene (reference sequence). The CDR3 nucleotides are TGCAGTGCTAGTAGCGCGGGAGCTCGGGGTTCCCTCGGTGAGCAGTTCTTC. It yields the protein CSASSAGARGSLGEQFF.

Only one count was recorded for this clone. V gene TRBV18 combines with J gene TRBJ1-1; D remains ambiguous. Trimming took 1 base from V and 4 from J, leaving 13 bases between them. The CDR3 spans 15 residues. The germline gives CDR1 KGHSH, CDR2 LQKENI. CDR3 bases: TGTGCCAGCTCACCACGAGGAGGGATTGGCACTGAAGCTTTCTTT. It translates to CASSPRGGIGTEAFF.

The chain has TRBV6-5 and TRBJ1-2; 7 bases agree with TRBD1. This CDR3 region has 12 residues. Trimming took 7 bases from V and 6 from J; bases not matched to a gene: 5. Germline V gene data show CDR1 as MNHEY and CDR2 as SVGAGI. The CDR3 DNA is TGTGCCAGCACGGAAAGGGGGCATGGCTACACCTTC. This sequence encodes CASTERGHGYTF.

The rearrangement uses TRBV10-1 and TRBJ1-2, with a tentative D call TRBD1 (6 bases). The CDR3 runs 15 residues. V was clipped by 6 bases and J by 3 bases, with 17 bases between them. CDR1 is WNHNN and CDR2 is SYGVQD in the germline V gene (reference sequence). CDR3 sequence: CASSSLGDTHYGYTF. DNA for the CDR3: TGCGCCAGCAGCAGTCTTGGGGACACACACTATGGCTACACCTTC.

This chain connects TRBV25-1 to TRBJ1-1; tentative D call: TRBD1 (6 bases). CDR3 length: 14 residues. Germline values: CDR1 MGHDK, CDR2 SYGVNS. Trimming removed 5 bases at V and 5 bases at J, with 15 bases between. Written as DNA, the CDR3 is TGTGCCAGCAGTTCAGGGGTTTCGAAAACTGAAGCTTTCTTT. Its protein product is CASSSGVSKTEAFF.

Comments on this clone: At the DNA level, this CDR3 is encoded by other sequences in the same sample as well. This CDR3 reads CASSETGLGGYTF. Written as DNA, the CDR3 is TGTGCCAGCAGTGAGACAGGGCTCGGCGGCTACACCTTC. This rearrangement joins TRBV6-1 to TRBJ1-2; 7 nucleotides agree with TRBD1. CDR1 MNHNS and CDR2 SASEGT come from the germline V gene. Germline trimming cut 3 bases from V and 8 bases from J; bases unmatched to any gene: 6. CDR3 length equals 13 residues.

The J gene is TRBJ1-2, the V gene TRBV20-1; a possible D gene is TRBD1 (5 bases). Germline loops: CDR1 DFQATT, CDR2 SNEGSKA (reference sequence). Trimming took off 3 bases at V and 5 bases at J, with 16 bases between the two ends. This CDR3 contains 14 residues. CDR3 sequence: CSASPSWGGYGYTF. CDR3 bases: TGCAGTGCTAGTCCTTCCTGGGGGGGGTATGGCTACACCTTC.

This clone was detected a few times. This sequence joins TRBV9 and TRBJ2-1; D is perhaps TRBD2 (5 bases). The CDR3 sequence is 14 residues long. Germline lookup yields CDR1 SGDLS and CDR2 YYNGEE. Trimming cost V 7 bases and J 1 base, with 12 bases left between them. The CDR3 region has the DNA TGTGCCAGCCGCAGAGGGCCGTCCTACAATGAGCAGTTCTTC. Protein product: CASRRGPSYNEQFF.

This rearrangement joins TRBV7-2 to TRBJ2-5; TRBD2 matches 14 bases. V lost 2 bases to trimming and J lost 3 bases; unmatched junction nucleotides: 2. Germline V gives CDR1 SGHTA, CDR2 FQGNSA. The CDR3 runs 16 residues. The CDR3 loop reads CASSLRGLAGEETQYF. CDR3 bases: TGTGCCAGCAGCTTAAGGGGACTAGCGGGAGAAGAGACCCAGTACTTC.

V and J are TRBV4-3 and TRBJ2-3; possible D gene TRBD1, 5 bases. This CDR3 contains 13 residues. Germline V gene sequence: CDR1 LGHNA, CDR2 YSLEER. V was trimmed by 1 base and J by 5 bases, leaving 7 bases between them. The CDR3 here is CASSQGREDTQYF. The CDR3 region has the DNA TGCGCCAGCAGCCAAGGCAGGGAAGATACGCAGTATTTT.

This sequence joins TRBV30 and TRBJ1-2, with a possible D match to TRBD1 (6 bases). This CDR3 is 13 amino acids long. V was clipped by 1 base and J by 4 bases, with 10 bases between them. The germline V gene has CDR1 GTSNPN and CDR2 SVGIG (reference sequence). The CDR3 nucleotides are TGTGCCTGGAGTGGGGGGGGCAGCTATGGCTACACCTTC. It encodes CAWSGGGSYGYTF.

The J gene is TRBJ1-5, the V gene TRBV28; D uncertain. The CDR3 runs 15 residues. V lost 4 bases, J lost 0 bases, and 10 bases lay in between. CDR1 MDHEN and CDR2 SYDVKM come from the germline V gene. The CDR3 bases are TGTGCCAGCAGTTCCCCGGGGTTTAGCAATCAGCCCCAGCATTTT. Residues: CASSSPGFSNQPQHF.